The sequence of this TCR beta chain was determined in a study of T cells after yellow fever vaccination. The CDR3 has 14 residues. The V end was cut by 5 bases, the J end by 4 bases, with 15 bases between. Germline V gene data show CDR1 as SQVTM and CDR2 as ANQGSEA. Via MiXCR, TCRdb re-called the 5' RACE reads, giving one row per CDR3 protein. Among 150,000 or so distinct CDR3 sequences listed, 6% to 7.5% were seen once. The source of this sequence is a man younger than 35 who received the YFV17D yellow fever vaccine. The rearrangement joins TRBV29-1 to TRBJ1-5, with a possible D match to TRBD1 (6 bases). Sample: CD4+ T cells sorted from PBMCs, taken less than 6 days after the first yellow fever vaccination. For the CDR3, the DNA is TGCAGCGTTCGTGTTCAGGGGCGTAATCAGCCCCAGCATTTT. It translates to CSVRVQGRNQPQHF.